This T cell receptor beta chain was captured in a study of T cell changes during pregnancy in multiple sclerosis. The V gene's germline CDR1 is SGHNT and CDR2 YENEEA. V was cut by 5 bases and J by 2 bases, with 15 bases left in between. CDR3 size: 15 residues. Here immunoSEQ multiplex PCR was the method, and the copy in TCRdb shows in-frame clones only, minus some. The sample consists of tens of thousands of clones, roughly 92% of them appearing once. The source is a female donor with multiple sclerosis, enrolled in a pregnancy study. The J gene is TRBJ2-5, the V gene TRBV11-3, with D perhaps TRBD1 (6 bases). This sample comprised peripheral blood, obtained in the first trimester of pregnancy. In DNA, the CDR3 is TGTGCCAGCAGCGAATTAAGGGGGACACAAGAGACCCAGTACTTC. Translated, it gives CASSELRGTQETQYF.